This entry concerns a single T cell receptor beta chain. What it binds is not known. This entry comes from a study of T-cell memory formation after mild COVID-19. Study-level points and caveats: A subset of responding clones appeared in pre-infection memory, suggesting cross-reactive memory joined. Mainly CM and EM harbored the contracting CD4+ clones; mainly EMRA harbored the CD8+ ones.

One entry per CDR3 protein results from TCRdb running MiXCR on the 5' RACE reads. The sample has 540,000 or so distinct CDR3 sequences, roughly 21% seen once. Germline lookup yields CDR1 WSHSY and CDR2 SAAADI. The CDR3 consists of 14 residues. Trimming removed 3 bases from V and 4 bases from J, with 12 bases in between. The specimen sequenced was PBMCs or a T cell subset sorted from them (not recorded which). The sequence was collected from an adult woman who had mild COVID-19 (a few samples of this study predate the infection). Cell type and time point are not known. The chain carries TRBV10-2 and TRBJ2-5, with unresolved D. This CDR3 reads CASSEVYLRETQYF. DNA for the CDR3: TGCGCCAGCAGTGAAGTCTACCTCCGAGAGACCCAGTACTTC.